This T cell receptor beta chain derives from a study of blood T cell repertoires in COVID-19. The V and J ends lost 7 bases and 8 bases respectively, with 13 bases between them. This CDR3 contains 12 residues. From germline, CDR1 is KGHDR and CDR2 SFDVKD. Measured with immunoSEQ multiplex PCR; TCRdb has only the in-frame clones, and not every one. The sample includes 65,000 to 95,000 clones, around 90% of them seen just once. The receptor was derived from a man aged 50 or older with active COVID-19. Sequencing was carried out using peripheral blood. The chain carries TRBV24-1 and TRBJ1-2, with D uncertain. CDR3 residues: CATRAWEGGYTF. The CDR3 region has the DNA TGTGCCACCAGAGCCTGGGAGGGCGGCTACACCTTC.